A single sample is the source of the 15 T cell receptor beta chains below, sequenced in a study of beta chain features in type 1 diabetes. Whole-study findings and limits: Among patients with Type 1 diabetes, TCRB CDR3s were moderately but significantly shorter in every one of the four CD4+ subsets.

Their antigens are not known. The isolated RNA, all of it, was reverse transcribed, so expressed TCRB transcripts were what got sequenced. Repertoires were generated with immunoSEQ multiplex PCR, while TCRdb's copy carries only in-frame clones and drops some. The sample records 250,000 to 300,000 clones, more than 13% being singletons. Sequenced: naive CD4+ T cells from blood. Receptors were obtained from a young man with type 1 diabetes.

This chain uses TRBV6-5 with TRBJ2-7; D gene ambiguous. Between the trimmed V and J ends, which lost 10 bases and 1 base, there was a span of 11 bases. CDR1 and CDR2 (germline): MNHEY, SVGAGI. This CDR3 is built from 12 residues. CDR3 sequence: CATSRNSYEQYF. The DNA of the CDR3 is TGTGCCACCTCCAGGAATTCCTACGAGCAGTACTTC.

The V gene is TRBV6-4, the J gene TRBJ2-3; 7 bases are shared with TRBD2. Germline CDR1 MRHNA, CDR2 SNTAGT. J lost 4 bases, V lost 5 bases, and 6 bases had no gene match. This CDR3 comprises 14 residues. CDR3 protein: CASSTGGRSDTQYF. The CDR3 nucleotides read TGTGCCAGCAGTACGGGCGGGAGATCAGATACGCAGTATTTT.

The CDR3 DNA reads TGTGCCAGCAGCTTGAAGGGCTGGACAGACACTGAAGCTTTCTTT. This encodes CASSLKGWTDTEAFF. This chain links TRBV5-6 with TRBJ1-1; D is possibly TRBD1 (6 bases). The CDR3 has 15 residues. Trimming pared 1 base from V and 3 bases from J, leaving 13 bases between. CDR1 and CDR2 from the germline V gene are SGHDT and YYEEEE.

The CDR3 here is CASGLSETGELFF. DNA for the CDR3: TGTGCTAGTGGTTTATCTGAGACCGGGGAGCTGTTTTTT. The V and J genes are TRBV12-5 and TRBJ2-2; no clear D gene. Germline CDR1 reads LGHNT; CDR2 reads FRNRAP. The V and J ends lost 3 bases and 5 bases respectively, with 7 bases between them. CDR3 length: 13 amino acids.

V gene TRBV6-5 combines with J gene TRBJ1-5; 8 nucleotides align to TRBD1. With 5 bases clipped from V and 13 bases from J, the junction kept 4 bases outside the gene matches. The germline CDR1 and CDR2 sequences are MNHEY and SVGAGI. The CDR3 runs to 11 residues. The CDR3 DNA reads TGTGCCAGCAGTCAAGGACAGGGTCAGCATTTT. Residues: CASSQGQGQHF.

In its sample, this clone was seen a few times. The rearrangement uses TRBV23-1 and TRBJ2-3; maybe TRBD2 (5 bases). TRBV23-1 has ORF status, its function being uncertain. V lost 0 bases and J 0 bases, leaving 13 bases between the germline ends. The CDR3 contains 17 residues. The CDR3 region has the DNA TGCGCCAGCAGTCAATCTAGCGCTTACCTTAGCACAGATACGCAGTATTTT. It encodes CASSQSSAYLSTDTQYF.

The rearrangement joins TRBV7-9 to TRBJ2-3, with 9 positions matching TRBD2. V lost 9 bases, J lost 1 base, and 5 bases stayed unmatched. CDR1 is SEHNR, CDR2 FQNEAQ, per germline (reference sequence). The length of the CDR3 is 14 residues. CDR3 sequence (DNA): TGTGCCAGTTTCCGGACTAGCGGCACAGATACGCAGTATTTT. This translates into CASFRTSGTDTQYF. The full variable domain, with the rest looked up from reference TRBV7-9 and TRBJ2-3, is DTGVSQNPRHKITKRGQNVTFRCDPISEHNRLYWYRQTLGQGPEFLTYFQNEAQLEKSRLLSDRFSAERPKGSFSTLEIQRTEQGDSAMYLCASFRTSGTDTQYFGPGTRLTVL.

The V call is TRBV4-2, the J call TRBJ1-1, with D perhaps TRBD1 (5 bases). Between the trimmed V and J ends, which lost 1 base and 7 bases, there was a span of 16 bases. Germline CDR1 is LGHNA and CDR2 is YNFKEQ. The CDR3 runs 15 residues. The CDR3 region is CASSQGGQGAIEAFF. CDR3 sequence (DNA): TGTGCCAGCAGCCAAGGGGGCCAAGGGGCAATTGAAGCTTTCTTT.

This clone was observed a handful of times. J is TRBJ1-3 and V is TRBV7-2; D remains unclear. The germline gives CDR1 SGHTA, CDR2 FQGNSA. Trimming pared 5 bases from V and 0 bases from J, leaving 14 bases between. This CDR3 has 16 residues. CDR3 loop: CASSPAGTNSGNTIYF. As DNA, the CDR3 is TGTGCCAGCAGCCCCGCGGGCACCAACTCTGGAAACACCATATATTTT.

The chain is built from TRBV20-1 and TRBJ2-7, with D perhaps TRBD2 (5 bases). From germline, CDR1 is DFQATT and CDR2 SNEGSKA (reference sequence). CDR3 size: 11 residues. Trimming shortened V by 6 bases and J by 2 bases, and 8 bases separated the two germline ends. The CDR3 DNA sequence: TGCAGTGCAGCGGACCCCTACGAGCAGTACTTC. It specifies CSAADPYEQYF.

This clone was picked up a small number of times. The rearrangement uses TRBV11-2 and TRBJ2-1; 7 nucleotides align to TRBD1. Germline V gives CDR1 SGHAT, CDR2 FQNNGV. CDR3 size: 14 residues. V lost 6 bases, J lost 3 bases, and 5 bases stayed unmatched. The CDR3 coding sequence is TGTGCCAGCAGGGGACAGTATCACTACAATGAGCAGTTCTTC. Protein sequence: CASRGQYHYNEQFF.

In its sample, this clone was seen a few times. CDR3 residues: CASSENRSLQYF. The CDR3 bases are TGTGCCAGCAGTGAAAACAGGTCTCTTCAGTACTTC. This chain uses TRBV2 with TRBJ2-4; tentatively, D is TRBD1 (5 bases). The CDR3 runs to 12 residues. Trimming took off 2 bases at V and 11 bases at J, with 10 bases between the two ends. Germline V gene data show CDR1 as SNHLY and CDR2 as FYNNEI.

The chain employs TRBV5-4 and TRBJ2-7, with 7 bases that match TRBD1. Germline assignment: CDR1 SGHNT and CDR2 YYREEE (reference sequence). Trimming at V came to 4 bases and at J to 5 bases, leaving 12 bases not matched to a gene. The CDR3 covers 15 residues. CDR3: CASSLTGSIGNEQYF. The CDR3 DNA sequence: TGTGCCAGCAGCCTGACAGGGTCGATCGGGAACGAGCAGTACTTC.

The sample holds a few counts of this clone. V and J are TRBV6-6 and TRBJ2-2; D uncertain. CDR3 size: 11 residues. Trimming pared 2 bases from V and 10 bases from J, leaving 5 bases between. Per the germline V gene, CDR1 is MNHNY and CDR2 is SVGAGI (reference sequence). The CDR3 coding sequence is TGTGCCAGCAGTTACAGCGAGGAGCTGTTTTTT. Translation: CASSYSEELFF.

V usage is TRBV4-3 and J usage is TRBJ2-1, with D possibly being TRBD2 (6 bases). The length of the CDR3 is 14 residues. Trimming shortened V by 1 base and J by 10 bases, and 14 bases separated the two germline ends. Germline values: CDR1 LGHNA, CDR2 YSLEER. The CDR3 is CASSQVDYPREQFF. Written as DNA, the CDR3 is TGCGCCAGCAGCCAAGTGGACTATCCGAGGGAGCAGTTCTTC.